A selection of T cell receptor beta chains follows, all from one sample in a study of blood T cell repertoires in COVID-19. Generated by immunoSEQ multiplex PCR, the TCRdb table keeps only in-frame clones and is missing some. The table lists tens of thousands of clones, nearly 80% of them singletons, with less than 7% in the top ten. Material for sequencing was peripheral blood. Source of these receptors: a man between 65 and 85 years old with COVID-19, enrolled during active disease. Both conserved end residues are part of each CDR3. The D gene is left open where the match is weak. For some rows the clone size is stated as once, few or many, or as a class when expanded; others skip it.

CDR3: CASSHASDTEAFF
DNA: TGTGCCAGCAGTCACGCCTCGGACACTGAAGCTTTCTTT
size: NA
J: TRBJ1-1
V: TRBV6-2/TRBV6-3
D: NA

CDR3: CASSHDRDNQPQHF
DNA: TGTGCCAGCTCACACGACAGGGACAATCAGCCCCAGCATTTT
size: NA
J: TRBJ1-5
V: TRBV18
D: TRBD1

CDR3: CASSLFIHQPQHF
DNA: TGTGCCAGCAGTTTATTTATCCATCAGCCCCAGCATTTT
size: few
J: TRBJ1-5
V: TRBV27
D: NA

CDR3: CASSLGQGARNTIYF
DNA: TGTGCCAGCAGCTTGGGACAGGGGGCACGAAACACCATATATTTT
size: NA
J: TRBJ1-3
V: TRBV5-4
D: TRBD1

CDR3: CASSIAGEGETQYF
DNA: TGTGCCAGCAGCATAGCGGGAGAGGGGGAGACCCAGTACTTC
size: NA
J: TRBJ2-5
V: TRBV5-6
D: TRBD2

CDR3: CASSLDFPDEKLFF
DNA: TGTGCCAGCAGCTTAGACTTCCCGGATGAAAAACTGTTTTTT
size: NA
J: TRBJ1-4
V: TRBV7-8
D: NA

CDR3: CASSLEGARGNTIYF
DNA: TGTGCCAGCAGTTTAGAAGGGGCCCGTGGAAACACCATATATTTT
size: few
J: TRBJ1-3
V: TRBV28
D: NA

CDR3: CASRTSPGQGNYGYTF
DNA: TGTGCCAGCAGAACATCCCCGGGACAGGGGAACTATGGCTACACCTTC
size: NA
J: TRBJ1-2
V: TRBV27
D: TRBD1

CDR3: CASSLGLAGGPASYEQYF
DNA: TGTGCCAGCAGTCTAGGACTAGCGGGGGGTCCCGCCTCCTACGAGCAGTACTTC
size: NA
J: TRBJ2-7
V: TRBV27
D: TRBD2

CDR3: CASSLVGVESPLHF
DNA: TGCGCCAGCAGCTTGGTAGGGGTGGAATCACCCCTCCACTTT
size: few
J: TRBJ1-6
V: TRBV5-1
D: NA

CDR3: CASSFGLAGGPGETQYF
DNA: TGTGCCAGCAGTTTCGGACTAGCGGGAGGGCCGGGGGAGACCCAGTACTTC
size: NA
J: TRBJ2-5
V: TRBV6-2/TRBV6-3
D: TRBD2

CDR3: CASSSTGGPYNEQFF
DNA: TGTGCCAGCAGCTCGACAGGTGGCCCCTACAATGAGCAGTTCTTC
size: NA
J: TRBJ2-1
V: TRBV7-9
D: NA

CDR3: CASSPLRGGPYEQYF
DNA: TGTGCCAGCTCACCCCTTCGGGGAGGGCCCTACGAGCAGTACTTC
size: NA
J: TRBJ2-7
V: TRBV18
D: TRBD2

CDR3: CASSIGAGVGYGYTF
DNA: TGTGCCAGTAGTATAGGTGCAGGGGTCGGCTATGGCTACACCTTC
size: few
J: TRBJ1-2
V: TRBV19
D: NA

CDR3: CASSEQGYTDTQYF
DNA: TGTGCCAGCAGTGAACAGGGATACACAGATACGCAGTATTTT
size: NA
J: TRBJ2-3
V: TRBV2
D: NA

CDR3: CAWGTSGRMTYEQYF
DNA: TGTGCCTGGGGGACTAGCGGGAGGATGACCTACGAGCAGTACTTC
size: NA
J: TRBJ2-7
V: TRBV30
D: TRBD2

CDR3: CASSQETGGYGYTF
DNA: TGTGCCAGCAGTCAGGAGACAGGGGGCTATGGCTACACCTTC
size: NA
J: TRBJ1-2
V: TRBV27
D: TRBD1

CDR3: CASSGGGRPQHF
DNA: TGTGCCAGCAGCGGAGGCGGGCGGCCCCAGCATTTT
size: NA
J: TRBJ1-5
V: TRBV9
D: NA

CDR3: CASSPWTGGYEQYF
DNA: TGTGCCAGCAGCCCCTGGACAGGGGGCTACGAGCAGTACTTC
size: NA
J: TRBJ2-7
V: TRBV14
D: TRBD1

CDR3: CATSDHNPGLAGTGELFF
DNA: TGTGCCACCAGTGATCACAATCCAGGACTAGCGGGCACCGGGGAGCTGTTTTTT
size: few
J: TRBJ2-2
V: TRBV24-1
D: TRBD2

CDR3: CASSYSPLGAYEQYF
DNA: TGTGCCAGCAGTTACTCTCCTCTGGGCGCCTACGAGCAGTACTTC
size: NA
J: TRBJ2-7
V: TRBV6-5
D: NA

CDR3: CASAPDRGFSGNTIYF
DNA: TGTGCCAGTGCCCCGGACAGGGGGTTCTCTGGAAACACCATATATTTT
size: NA
J: TRBJ1-3
V: TRBV19
D: TRBD1

CDR3: CATSDHGTSGRTDTQYF
DNA: TGTGCCACCAGTGATCACGGGACTAGCGGGAGAACAGATACGCAGTATTTT
size: NA
J: TRBJ2-3
V: TRBV24-1
D: TRBD2

CDR3: CASSDQNRGGGYTF
DNA: TGTGCCAGCAGTGACCAGAACAGGGGCGGTGGCTACACCTTC
size: NA
J: TRBJ1-2
V: TRBV6-1
D: TRBD1

CDR3: CASSQDRGTVYGYTF
DNA: TGCGCCAGCAGCCAAGATCGGGGAACCGTCTATGGCTACACCTTC
size: NA
J: TRBJ1-2
V: TRBV4-3
D: NA

CDR3: CASSAGTVTDTQYF
DNA: TGTGCCAGCTCCGCGGGAACGGTCACAGATACGCAGTATTTT
size: NA
J: TRBJ2-3
V: TRBV27
D: NA

CDR3: CASSLDRTGELFF
DNA: TGTGCCAGCAGCTTAGATCGGACCGGGGAGCTGTTTTTT
size: once
J: TRBJ2-2
V: TRBV7-6
D: NA